These 18 T cell receptor beta chains came from one sample sequenced in a study of shared clonotypes between healthy human individuals. This table comes from immunoSEQ multiplex PCR, and its TCRdb copy is limited to in-frame clones, with some not included. Among about 2,200,000 clones listed, just over 90% were seen once. Naive CD8 cells lacked CD45RO and underwent positive selection for CCR7, leaving out terminally differentiated effector memory CD45RA+ cells. Sequences were obtained from naive CD8+ T cells from PBMCs. The receptor source for this set is a young man in good health. Some clones in this sample may be carry-over from other donors' samples.

The J gene is TRBJ2-3, the V gene TRBV9; 7 positions agree with TRBD1. There are 17 residues in the CDR3. Germline V gene lookup returns CDR1 SGDLS and CDR2 YYNGEE. Losses at the gene ends were 6 bases for V and 4 bases for J; bases not matched to a gene: 17. The CDR3: CASNIGGTGESPDTQYF. CDR3 sequence (DNA): TGTGCCAGCAACATAGGGGGCACAGGGGAATCTCCAGATACGCAGTATTTT.

The table lists this clone with a few counts. Other DNA sequences of this sample code for an identical CDR3. The chain links TRBV28 to TRBJ1-1; the D gene is possibly TRBD1 (5 bases). The CDR3 spans 12 residues. Germline CDR1 reads MDHEN; CDR2 reads SYDVKM. The V end lost 2 bases, the J end lost 6 bases, and 7 bases lay between the germline ends. The CDR3 reads CASSLVGPEAFF. Here the CDR3 DNA reads TGTGCCAGCAGTTTAGTGGGACCTGAAGCTTTCTTT.

The chain links TRBV15 to TRBJ2-7; possibly TRBD1 or TRBD2 for D (8 bases each). CDR1 LNHNV and CDR2 YYDKDF come from the germline V gene (reference sequence). The CDR3 runs 15 residues. V was clipped by 5 bases and J by 3 bases, with 17 bases between them. CDR3 DNA: TGTGCCACCAGCCCCAGGGGGCTAGCGGGCTACGAGCAGTACTTC. As protein: CATSPRGLAGYEQYF. The entire variable domain, with the rest obtained from reference TRBV15 and TRBJ2-7, is as follows: DAMVIQNPRYQVTQFGKPVTLSCSQTLNHNVMYWYQQKSSQAPKLLFHYYDKDFNNEADTPDNFQSRRPNTSFCFLDIRSPGLGDTAMYLCATSPRGLAGYEQYFGPGTRLTVT.

The V call is TRBV28, the J call TRBJ2-2, with 12 bases identical to TRBD2. The CDR3 is 18 residues long. Germline CDR1 reads MDHEN; CDR2 reads SYDVKM. Trimming took 5 bases from V and 3 from J; bases not matched to a gene: 10. CDR3 loop: CASSTPLAGGPHTGELFF. CDR3 nucleotides: TGTGCCAGCAGTACTCCGCTAGCGGGAGGGCCGCACACCGGGGAGCTGTTTTTT.

V gene TRBV4-1 combines with J gene TRBJ2-1; 7 bases are a match to TRBD2. Germline loops: CDR1 MGHRA, CDR2 YSYEKL. The CDR3 loop spans 17 amino acids. V lost 2 bases and J lost 9; bases outside the gene matches: 16. The CDR3 DNA follows: TGCGCCAGCAGCCAACCGGGAGGCGAGCCAGGGAGGGTTGAGCAGTTCTTC. Translated: CASSQPGGEPGRVEQFF.

The chain recombines TRBV7-9 with TRBJ2-2, with D maybe TRBD2 (6 bases). Germline CDR1 is SEHNR and CDR2 is FQNEAQ (reference sequence). CDR3 size: 16 residues. The V end was cut by 5 bases, the J end by 2 bases, with 15 bases between. This CDR3 reads CASSPRGGDNTGELFF. CDR3 in DNA: TGTGCCAGCAGCCCCCGGGGAGGAGATAACACCGGGGAGCTGTTTTTT.

This sequence joins TRBV4-3 and TRBJ2-7, with D maybe TRBD1 (6 bases). V lost 3 bases and J lost 2, with 14 bases in between. CDR1 and CDR2 (germline): LGHNA, YSLEER. The CDR3 covers 15 residues. The CDR3 DNA sequence: TGCGCCAGCAGCCAGCTGGACAGCTCCACCTACGAGCAGTACTTC. Translated, it gives CASSQLDSSTYEQYF.

The chain has TRBV19 and TRBJ2-7, with TRBD1 matching 7 bases. Trimming at V came to 6 bases and at J to 3 bases, leaving 2 bases not matched to a gene. The CDR3 consists of 12 residues. CDR1 is LNHDA and CDR2 is SQIVND in the germline V gene (reference sequence). The CDR3 is CASSTGVYEQYF. CDR3 coding DNA: TGTGCCAGTAGCACAGGGGTCTACGAGCAGTACTTC.

The chain couples TRBV28 to TRBJ2-6, with no clear D. In germline, CDR1 is MDHEN, CDR2 SYDVKM. CDR3 length equals 13 residues. Trimming took 10 bases from V and 1 from J, leaving 8 bases between them. The CDR3 DNA sequence: TGTGCCACTGGGATGTCTGGGGCCAACGTCCTGACTTTC. It encodes CATGMSGANVLTF.

The chain's CDR3 is CASSARQGVYNEQYF. CDR3 bases: TGTGCCAGTAGTGCCCGACAGGGAGTGTACAACGAGCAGTACTTC. The chain recombines TRBV19 with TRBJ2-7; 7 positions agree with TRBD1. CDR1 is LNHDA and CDR2 is SQIVND in the germline V gene (reference sequence). CDR3 length: 15 amino acids. J gave up 5 bases and V 5 bases, and 12 bases lay outside the gene matches.

This chain uses TRBV19 with TRBJ2-2, with 9 bases that match TRBD2. V was pared by 6 bases and J by 5 bases, with 7 bases of the junction left unmatched. The CDR3 length is 15 residues. Germline-derived CDR1 and CDR2 are LNHDA and SQIVND (reference sequence). The CDR3 sequence is CASRPSGKGTGELFF. The CDR3 DNA sequence: TGTGCCAGTAGACCTAGCGGGAAGGGTACCGGGGAGCTGTTTTTT.

The chain couples TRBV13 to TRBJ1-3; D may be TRBD1 (5 bases). V gave up 0 bases and J gave up 0 bases, with 6 bases separating them. CDR1 is PRHDT, CDR2 FYEKMQ, per germline (reference sequence). The CDR3 loop spans 15 amino acids. The CDR3 nucleotides read TGTGCCAGCAGCTTAGGCGACAGCTCTGGAAACACCATATATTTT. The encoded protein is CASSLGDSSGNTIYF.

In its sample, this clone was seen once. The CDR3 spells CASSQGEVAAVEAFF. DNA for the CDR3: TGCGCCAGCAGCCAAGGAGAAGTGGCTGCGGTTGAAGCTTTCTTT. The chain links TRBV4-3 to TRBJ1-1, with D uncertain. The ends were cut back, 1 base at V and 7 bases at J, with 16 bases in the middle. Looked up from germline, CDR1 is LGHNA and CDR2 is YSLEER. The length of the CDR3 is 15 residues.

The chain recombines TRBV10-3 with TRBJ2-7; 14 bases map to TRBD2. With V trimmed by 5 bases and J by 7 bases, 7 bases remained unmatched. From germline, CDR1 is ENHRY and CDR2 SYGVKD. The CDR3 has 15 amino acids. CDR3 sequence: CAISTGTSGSPEQYF. The CDR3 region has the DNA TGTGCCATCAGTACCGGGACTAGCGGGAGTCCGGAGCAGTACTTC.

The V and J genes are TRBV7-8 and TRBJ2-1; 9 nucleotides line up with TRBD2. Germline V CDR1 and CDR2: SGHVS, FQNEAQ. Germline trimming cut 4 bases from V and 2 bases from J; bases unmatched to any gene: 12. The CDR3 length is 18 residues. This CDR3 reads CASSSGLAGSDTYNEQFF. The CDR3 nucleotides are TGTGCCAGCAGCTCGGGACTAGCCGGGTCAGATACCTACAATGAGCAGTTCTTC.

The chain uses TRBV19 and TRBJ2-7; tentative D call: TRBD1 (6 bases). CDR1 LNHDA and CDR2 SQIVND come from the germline V gene (reference sequence). The CDR3 sequence is 15 residues long. With 1 base removed from V and 2 bases from J, the gap between germline ends came to 12 bases. For the CDR3, the DNA is TGTGCCAGTAGTATAGGACAGGTCGCCCCCTACGAGCAGTACTTC. Its protein product is CASSIGQVAPYEQYF.

The chain combines TRBV7-9 with TRBJ1-1; 11 bases match TRBD1. The V gene end was trimmed by 5 bases and the J gene end by 0 bases; junction bases not matched to a gene: 11. This CDR3 is 18 amino acids long. Germline V gene lookup returns CDR1 SEHNR and CDR2 FQNEAQ (reference sequence). For the CDR3, the DNA is TGTGCCAGCAGCAGAGGTCCGGGACAGGGGGGAATGAACACTGAAGCTTTCTTT. It translates to CASSRGPGQGGMNTEAFF.

The chain carries TRBV2 and TRBJ2-5; TRBD2 matches at 7 bases. Germline V lookup: CDR1 SNHLY, CDR2 FYNNEI. This CDR3 comprises 15 residues. Trimming took 6 bases from V and 5 from J; bases not matched to a gene: 12. CDR3 sequence: CASSIGRESGETQYF. CDR3 nucleotide sequence: TGTGCCAGCAGCATCGGGCGGGAGTCGGGGGAGACCCAGTACTTC. Combining the CDR3 with reference TRBV2 and TRBJ2-5 gives the whole variable domain EPEVTQTPSHQVTQMGQEVILRCVPISNHLYFYWYRQILGQKVEFLVSFYNNEISEKSEIFDDQFSVERPDGSNFTLKIRSTKLEDSAMYFCASSIGRESGETQYFGPGTRLLVL.